The count of the clone carrying this T cell receptor (beta chain) is one. What it binds is not known. These data belong to a study of T cell responses to AZD1222 COVID-19 vaccine. Broader study findings: Mostly white British, mostly female donors; authors suggested clonal diversity may be underestimated.

CDR1 and CDR2 from the germline V gene are LGHDT and YNNKEL (reference sequence). The CDR3 has 15 amino acids. V shed 1 base and J shed 0 bases, with 7 bases lying between them. Repertoires were generated with immunoSEQ multiplex PCR, while TCRdb's copy carries only in-frame clones and drops some. Of some 100,000 clones listed, about 87% are singletons. Sequenced material: peripheral blood, taken on day 0 of AZD1222 vaccination. The sequence was collected from an adult in good health. The chain uses TRBV3-1 (or the pseudogene TRBV3-2) and TRBJ2-1, with D possibly TRBD2 on 6 matching bases. As DNA, the CDR3 is TGTGCCAGCAGCCAAGCGGGGGTCTCCTACAATGAGCAGTTCTTC. This translates into CASSQAGVSYNEQFF.